The 10 T cell receptor beta chains listed next were all sequenced from one sample in a study of identical twins. TCRdb passed the 5' RACE reads through MiXCR, listing each CDR3 protein once. In the table there are approximately 530,000 distinct CDR3 sequences, about a fifth of which are singletons. This sample also belongs to another study, concerning yellow fever vaccine responses in identical twins.

Material for sequencing was CD4+ T cells sorted from blood. Receptors originate from a young woman in good health.

The J gene is TRBJ2-3, the V gene TRBV20-1; 7 bases line up with TRBD1. Looked up from germline, CDR1 is DFQATT and CDR2 is SNEGSKA (reference sequence). The trim removed 1 base at V and 2 bases at J, leaving 3 bases unmatched. The CDR3 is made up of 14 amino acids. The CDR3 here is CSARVTGTTDTQYF. The CDR3 nucleotides are TGCAGTGCTAGAGTGACAGGGACCACAGATACGCAGTATTTT.

The V and J genes are TRBV10-3 and TRBJ1-5; no clear D. V lost 0 bases and J 0 bases, leaving 18 bases between the germline ends. This CDR3 contains 19 residues. Germline values: CDR1 ENHRY, CDR2 SYGVKD. CDR3 protein: CAISESKLGSAYSNQPQHF. The CDR3 DNA follows: TGTGCCATCAGTGAGTCGAAACTAGGCAGCGCCTATAGCAATCAGCCCCAGCATTTT.

This clonotype turned up a few times. V is TRBV3-1 and J is TRBJ2-7, with D possibly TRBD2 on 6 matching bases. The CDR3 is made up of 13 amino acids. Germline V CDR1 and CDR2: LGHDT, YNNKEL (reference sequence). Trimming cost V 3 bases and J 3 bases, with 9 bases left between them. CDR3 DNA: TGTGCCAGCAGCCATAGTAGCGGCTACGAGCAGTACTTC. Translation: CASSHSSGYEQYF.

The V gene is TRBV5-1, the J gene TRBJ2-2; 8 nucleotides agree with TRBD2. The CDR3 length is 15 residues. J lost 3 bases, V lost 9 bases, and 10 bases had no gene match. Germline loops: CDR1 SGHRS, CDR2 YFSETQ. The CDR3 reads CATGGSGTHTGELFF. The CDR3 nucleotides read TGCGCCACCGGGGGTAGCGGGACCCACACCGGGGAGCTGTTTTTT.

This clonotype was counted only a few times. V usage is TRBV5-1 and J usage is TRBJ1-4, with 9 positions matching TRBD1. The trim removed 0 bases at V and 6 bases at J, leaving 6 bases unmatched. Germline values: CDR1 SGHRS, CDR2 YFSETQ. CDR3 size: 16 residues. The chain's CDR3 is CASSLDRGRQHEKLFF. The CDR3 DNA reads as TGCGCCAGCAGCTTGGACAGGGGGCGCCAACATGAAAAACTGTTTTTT.

J is TRBJ1-2 and V is TRBV20-1, with no clear D. V was pared by 5 bases and J by 7 bases, with 17 bases between. CDR3 length: 13 residues. CDR1 is DFQATT and CDR2 is SNEGSKA in the germline V gene (reference sequence). For the CDR3, the DNA is TGCAGTGCTCCCCTGCCCCTGGACCCTGGCTACACCTTC. Translated: CSAPLPLDPGYTF.

The chain recombines TRBV20-1 with TRBJ2-7; 9 bases are a match to TRBD1. After removal of 0 bases from V and 13 bases from J, the junction contained 10 bases not matched to a gene. Germline CDR1 reads DFQATT; CDR2 reads SNEGSKA (reference sequence). This CDR3 spans 13 amino acids. The CDR3 DNA reads TGCAGTGCTAGAGATACCCGGGACAGGGTTGATTACTTC. Translating gives CSARDTRDRVDYF.

The chain combines TRBV5-1 with TRBJ2-1, with TRBD2 matching over 11 bases. Germline V gene sequence: CDR1 SGHRS, CDR2 YFSETQ. The CDR3 length is 16 residues. With 6 bases clipped from V and 2 bases from J, the junction kept 7 bases outside the gene matches. The CDR3 DNA sequence: TGCGCCAGCAACCCGACTAGCGGGGCGGCCTACAATGAGCAGTTCTTC. This gives the protein CASNPTSGAAYNEQFF.

This clonotype was recorded many times. The J gene is TRBJ2-7, the V gene TRBV5-1; D is perhaps TRBD2 (5 bases). The germline gives CDR1 SGHRS, CDR2 YFSETQ. The CDR3 runs to 12 residues. Between the trimmed V and J ends, which lost 4 bases and 6 bases, there was a span of 11 bases. CDR3 nucleotides: TGCGCCAGCAGCAGCACGGGAACCGAGCAGTACTTC. Its protein is CASSSTGTEQYF.

This clonotype was counted a few times. The chain employs TRBV20-1 and TRBJ2-7; TRBD1 aligns across 10 bases. Germline V lookup: CDR1 DFQATT, CDR2 SNEGSKA (reference sequence). This CDR3 region has 16 residues. The V gene end was trimmed by 6 bases and the J gene end by 6 bases; junction bases not matched to a gene: 17. In DNA, the CDR3 is TGCAGTGCCAGCCCAGCCCGAGACAGGGGGCGAATCGAGCAGTACTTC. Its protein product is CSASPARDRGRIEQYF.